This TCR beta chain was profiled in a study of blood T cell repertoires in COVID-19. In the study overall: Sources were T cells, B-cell-depleted T cells, or PBMCs; the material itself was cDNA or gDNA.

Details on this clone: The junction and the germline gene differ at one end; a read error may be behind it.

Assay used: immunoSEQ multiplex PCR; TCRdb lists only in-frame clones, some missing. The sample carries about 250,000 clones, 70% to 90% recorded once. It was within 2 weeks before study entry that exposed participants met a COVID-19 case. The CDR3 length is 15 residues. CDR1 and CDR2 (germline): MGHRA, YSYEKL. The sequenced sample was PBMCs or T cells enriched from blood (not recorded which). This TCR was sampled from a woman aged 45-60 years who had been exposed to COVID-19. V gene TRBV4-1 combines with J gene TRBJ2-7, with 8 bases lining up with TRBD1. In DNA form, the CDR3 reads TGCGCCAGCAGCGAAGACCGGACAGGGATGGACGAGCAGTACTTC. As protein: CASSEDRTGMDEQYF.